This TCR beta chain was captured in a study of T cells in localized non-small cell lung cancer. Study-level findings and limits: Appearances in adjacent lung were noted for a median 57 of the top 100 tumor clones. Clonality of T cells reached its maximum in uninvolved adjacent lung, surpassing tumor. A higher density of T cells in blood coincided with extended overall survival. Heterogeneity within the tumor remains possible, as just one region underwent sequencing.

Produced via immunoSEQ multiplex PCR; TCRdb's table is partial and in-frame only. Of 30,000 to 40,000 clones in the sample, about four fifths were seen once. Points on this clone: Antigen specificity is unknown.

CDR3 length: 14 amino acids. In germline, CDR1 is ENHRY, CDR2 SYGVKD. Trimming pared 0 bases from V and 1 base from J, leaving 5 bases between. J is TRBJ2-3 and V is TRBV10-3; D is unresolved. The specimen was peripheral blood, collected before any cancer treatment. This clonotype was sampled from a male donor aged 60 or over with stage III squamous cell lung carcinoma. The CDR3 region is CAISESAGTDTQYF. The CDR3 bases are TGTGCCATCAGTGAGTCAGCAGGCACAGATACGCAGTATTTT.